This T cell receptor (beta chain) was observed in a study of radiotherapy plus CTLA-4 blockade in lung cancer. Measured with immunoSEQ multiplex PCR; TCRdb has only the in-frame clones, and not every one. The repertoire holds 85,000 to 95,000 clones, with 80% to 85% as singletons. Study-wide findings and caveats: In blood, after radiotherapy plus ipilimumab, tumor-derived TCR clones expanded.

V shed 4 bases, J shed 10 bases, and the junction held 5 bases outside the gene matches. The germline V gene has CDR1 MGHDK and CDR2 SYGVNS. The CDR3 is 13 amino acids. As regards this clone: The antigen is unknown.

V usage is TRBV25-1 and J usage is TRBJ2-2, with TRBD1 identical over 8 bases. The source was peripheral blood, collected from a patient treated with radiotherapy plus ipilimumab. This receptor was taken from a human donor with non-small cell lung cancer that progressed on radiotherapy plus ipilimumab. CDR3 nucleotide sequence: TGTGCCAGCAGTGCGGCAGGGGGCGCGGAGCTGTTTTTT. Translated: CASSAAGGAELFF.